The sample holds many counts of the clone carrying this T cell receptor beta chain. Its antigen remains unidentified. The CDR3 is made up of 15 amino acids. Trimming cost V 6 bases and J 0 bases, with 12 bases left between them. Time point reported: sample taken at primary tumor resection. The donors comprised around 72 untreated early-stage non-small cell lung cancer patients. TCRdb re-analysed the 5' RACE reads in MiXCR, keeping a single row per CDR3 protein. The sample comprises approximately 8,800 distinct CDR3 sequences, more than 3.5% of which are singletons, and around 10% rests with the top ten. The record originates from a study of spatial heterogeneity in lung cancer. Across the whole study: Correlation of TCR transcript counts in tumor regions with a T cell module score from matched bulk RNA-seq was strong.

Findings of the study overall: For expanded intratumoral alpha and beta TCRs, counts tracked tumor mutation counts.

This chain uses TRBV12-3 or TRBV12-4 with TRBJ2-1; D may be TRBD2 (6 bases). The TCR sequence derives from a female donor with early-stage non-small cell lung cancer. This specimen consisted of lung tumor tissue, obtained at surgery. CDR3 residues: CASRGGALSYNEQFF. CDR3 DNA sequence: TGTGCCAGCAGGGGCGGGGCCCTCTCCTACAATGAGCAGTTCTTC.